This is a list of T cell receptor beta chains from one sample in a study of CD8+CD57+ T cells in acquired aplastic anemia. TCRdb recomputed calls from the reads with MiXCR, one row per CDR3 protein. The table has 250,000 to 350,000 distinct CDR3 sequences, roughly half seen once. The sequenced material came from sorted CD4+, CD8+, or CD8+CD57+ T cells (not recorded which) from PBMCs. Source of these receptors: a human donor with severe aplastic anemia or a healthy control (not recorded which). The CDR3 runs from the conserved cysteine through the conserved F or W. Each record gives: J gene, V gene, CDR3 protein.

TRBJ2-1 TRBV7-8 CASSLTSGNYNEQFF
TRBJ1-2 TRBV9 CASSVALQANYGYTF
TRBJ1-4 TRBV11-2 CASSWAPSNDEKLFF
TRBJ1-4 TRBV15 CATSRDAWGTEKLFF
TRBJ2-7 TRBV20-1 CSARDLMGGGYEQYF
NA TRBV5-8 CASSLEWVTQYF
TRBJ1-2 TRBV20-1 CSAREAGQDYGYTF
TRBJ1-6 TRBV20-1 CGAARDRGLGSPLHF
TRBJ1-3 TRBV20-1 CSAPGTGVNGGNTIYF
TRBJ2-7 TRBV7-4 CASSLDGRRSEQYF
TRBJ2-5 TRBV5-1 CASSLEIPVGYQETQYF
TRBJ2-7 TRBV20-1 CSASRSVYEQYF
TRBJ1-1 TRBV7-9 CASSGLGGLNTEAFF
TRBJ2-5 TRBV7-9 CASSMLGGGKETQYF
TRBJ1-5 TRBV6-5 CASSTGLHSNQPQHF
TRBJ2-5 TRBV10-1 CASRCGRSAAQETQYF
TRBJ2-1 TRBV11-2 CASSPNYNEQFF
TRBJ2-2 TRBV9 CASSSGGWDSKNTGELFF
TRBJ1-1 TRBV10-3 CASRAWERSEAFF
TRBJ2-7 TRBV20-1 CSARDIGTQGEEQYF
TRBJ2-5 TRBV2 CASTEYETQYF
TRBJ1-2 TRBV9 CASSVTGGGGYIF
TRBJ2-3 TRBV7-3 CASSPSRTSTDTQYF
TRBJ2-7 TRBV5-6 CASSAGTDYEQYF
TRBJ1-2 TRBV10-3 CATLWGLYGYTF
TRBJ1-2 TRBV19 CASLRPGGGYTF
TRBJ1-4 TRBV7-9 CASSPSKEKLFF
TRBJ2-5 TRBV10-3 CAISEGGRETQYF
TRBJ1-4 TRBV7-9 CASSLPDRDGKLFF
TRBJ1-5 TRBV28 CASSLLGALVQKHF
TRBJ1-2 TRBV15 CATSRGGTNYGYTF
TRBJ2-3 TRBV3-1 CASSRRGVMDTQYF
TRBJ2-6 TRBV27 CASSSRDNVLTF
TRBJ1-1 TRBV2 CASSGLTGGSEAFF
TRBJ1-5 TRBV2 CASSEQGVVNQPQHF
TRBJ2-7 TRBV2 CASSLEGGESYEQYF
TRBJ2-7 TRBV10-3 CAISAHNKADGYEQYF
TRBJ1-6 TRBV7-3 CASSFGGGNSPLHF
TRBJ2-5 TRBV7-9 CASSLASFPETQYF
TRBJ2-2 TRBV29-1 CSAKISGGTGELFF
TRBJ2-5 TRBV7-2 CASSLVPGETQYF
TRBJ1-1 TRBV19 CASTLSRVTEAFF
TRBJ1-1 TRBV11-2 CASSFGGAGTEAFF
TRBJ2-5 TRBV24-1 CATSDFKGHFETQYF
TRBJ2-1 TRBV7-6 CASSPRLDWDNEQFF